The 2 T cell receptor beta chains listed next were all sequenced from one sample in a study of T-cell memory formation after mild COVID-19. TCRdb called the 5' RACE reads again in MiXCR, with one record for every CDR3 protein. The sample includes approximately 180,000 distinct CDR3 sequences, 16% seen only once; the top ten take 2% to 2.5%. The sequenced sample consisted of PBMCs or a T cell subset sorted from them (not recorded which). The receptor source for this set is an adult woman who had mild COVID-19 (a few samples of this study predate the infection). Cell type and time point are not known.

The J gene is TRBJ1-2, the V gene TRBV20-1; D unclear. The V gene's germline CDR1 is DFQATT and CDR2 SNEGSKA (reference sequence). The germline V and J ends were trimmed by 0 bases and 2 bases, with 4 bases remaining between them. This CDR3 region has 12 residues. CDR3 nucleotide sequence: TGCAGTGCTAGAGATCACAACTATGGCTACACCTTC. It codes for CSARDHNYGYTF.

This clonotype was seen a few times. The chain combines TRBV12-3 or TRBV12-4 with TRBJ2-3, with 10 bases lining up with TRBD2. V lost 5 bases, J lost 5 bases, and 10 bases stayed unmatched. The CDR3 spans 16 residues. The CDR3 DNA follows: TGTGCCAGCAGTCGGAGAACTAGCGGGGTTGTAGATACGCAGTATTTT. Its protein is CASSRRTSGVVDTQYF.